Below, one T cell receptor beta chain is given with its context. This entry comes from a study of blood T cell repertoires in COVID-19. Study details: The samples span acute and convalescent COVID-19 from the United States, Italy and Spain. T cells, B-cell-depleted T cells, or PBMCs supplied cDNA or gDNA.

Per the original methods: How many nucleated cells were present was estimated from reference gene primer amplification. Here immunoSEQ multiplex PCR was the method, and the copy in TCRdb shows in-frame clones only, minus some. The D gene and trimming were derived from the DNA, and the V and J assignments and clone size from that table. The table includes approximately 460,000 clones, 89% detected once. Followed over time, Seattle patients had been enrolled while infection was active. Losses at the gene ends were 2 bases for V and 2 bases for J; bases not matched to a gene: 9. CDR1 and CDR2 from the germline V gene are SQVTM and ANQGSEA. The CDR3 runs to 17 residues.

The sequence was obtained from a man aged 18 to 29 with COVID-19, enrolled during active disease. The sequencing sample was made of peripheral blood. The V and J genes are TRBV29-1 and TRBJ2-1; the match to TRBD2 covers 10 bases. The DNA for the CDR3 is TGCAGCGTTGAATACCCGGCTAGCGGGAGACCCTACAATGAGCAGTTCTTC. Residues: CSVEYPASGRPYNEQFF.